The present TCR beta chain was sequenced within a study of identical twins. Each CDR3 protein is one row after TCRdb ran MiXCR on the 5' RACE reads. This sample has 220,000 or so distinct CDR3 sequences, with about 7.3% found just once. The CDR3 has 14 amino acids. V lost 8 bases and J lost 11; bases outside the gene matches: 8. The germline gives CDR1 MNHEY, CDR2 SMNVEV (reference sequence). The sample was also reused in another study, on yellow fever vaccine responses in identical twins.

The source of this sequence is a woman aged 18-29 years in good health. The chain joins TRBV27 to TRBJ2-3, with 15 bases lining up with TRBD2. The sample consisted of memory (CD45RO+) T cells sorted from blood. Here the CDR3 DNA reads TGTGCCAGCGTTGGGACTAGCGGGAGGATCGGGCAGTATTTT. Its translation is CASVGTSGRIGQYF.